Only a few counts were recorded for the clone carrying this TCR beta chain. This specimen comes from a study of blood T cell repertoires in COVID-19. The table came from immunoSEQ multiplex PCR; TCRdb's copy has only in-frame clones and leaves some out. The repertoire holds about 48,000 clones, with 86% as singletons. This CDR3 comprises 15 residues. CDR1 and CDR2 (germline): LNHNV, YYDKDF (reference sequence). Trimming pared 0 bases from V and 2 bases from J, leaving 10 bases between. This clonotype originated in a woman at least 80 years old with COVID-19, enrolled during active disease. The rearrangement links TRBV15 to TRBJ1-1; D is possibly TRBD1 (5 bases). The sequenced sample was peripheral blood. The CDR3 nucleotides read TGTGCCACCAGCAGAGAAGGGGCGGAAAACACTGAAGCTTTCTTT. This codes for CATSREGAENTEAFF.